The 7 T cell receptor beta chains given below trace back to one sample, sequenced in a study of blood T cell repertoires in COVID-19. Only in-frame clones appear in the TCRdb table, and some are missing; sequencing was by immunoSEQ multiplex PCR. The repertoire holds some 200,000 clones, with about 83% as singletons. The sequenced sample was PBMCs or T cells enriched from blood (not recorded which). The receptors shown here come from a woman aged 45-65 years who had been exposed to COVID-19.

This chain connects TRBV7-8 to TRBJ2-1; 14 bases are a match to TRBD2. Germline CDR1 is SGHVS and CDR2 is FQNEAQ. The CDR3 is 15 residues long. V lost 5 bases, J lost 9 bases, and 6 bases stayed unmatched. The CDR3 sequence is CASSETSGGAREQFF. As DNA, the CDR3 is TGTGCCAGCAGCGAGACTAGCGGGGGGGCCCGTGAGCAGTTCTTC.

This clone was counted a single time. The chain couples TRBV25-1 to TRBJ2-3, with 7 bases lining up with TRBD1. This CDR3 comprises 17 residues. From germline, CDR1 is MGHDK and CDR2 SYGVNS. V trimming: 1 base; J trimming: 3 bases; junction bases outside the gene matches: 10. The CDR3, as DNA: TGTGCCAGCAGTGAATCCCGGACAGGCTGGAAGACAGATACGCAGTATTTT. It translates to CASSESRTGWKTDTQYF.

The chain employs TRBV5-1 and TRBJ1-4, with TRBD1 identical over 7 bases. V trimming: 3 bases; J trimming: 5 bases; junction bases outside the gene matches: 4. Germline CDR1 reads SGHRS; CDR2 reads YFSETQ. The CDR3 runs to 14 residues. Here the CDR3 DNA reads TGCGCCAGCAGCTCCGGACAGGAAAATGAAAAACTGTTTTTT. Protein product: CASSSGQENEKLFF.

The chain employs TRBV6-2 or TRBV6-3 and TRBJ1-5; possibly TRBD1 for D (5 bases). Germline CDR1 is MNHEY and CDR2 is SVGEGT. This CDR3 region has 14 residues. Deletions cut 0 bases from V and 8 bases from J, with 11 bases between. In DNA form, the CDR3 reads TGTGCCAGCAGTTACTCGGGGGGAGTTGAGCCCCAGCATTTT. This codes for CASSYSGGVEPQHF.

The chain joins TRBV6-5 to TRBJ1-3, with no clear D. V was clipped by 6 bases and J by 0 bases, with 12 bases between them. CDR1 is MNHEY and CDR2 is SVGAGI in the germline V gene. This CDR3 has 15 residues. The CDR3 nucleotides read TGTGCCAGCAGCCGAGACACGAACTCTGGAAACACCATATATTTT. Its translation is CASSRDTNSGNTIYF.

This clone was detected only a few times. The genes are TRBV19 and TRBJ1-5, with unresolved D. The CDR3 extends over 12 amino acids. V was pared by 10 bases and J by 7 bases, with 14 bases between. CDR1 is LNHDA and CDR2 is SQIVND in the germline V gene (reference sequence). The CDR3: CATRRGFQPQHF. The DNA of the CDR3 is TGTGCCACCCGGCGGGGTTTCCAGCCCCAGCATTTT.

The chain employs TRBV5-5 and TRBJ2-3; possibly TRBD2 for D (5 bases). Germline V gene lookup returns CDR1 SGHKS and CDR2 YYEKEE (reference sequence). Trimming pared 2 bases from V and 5 bases from J, leaving 15 bases between. CDR3 size: 15 residues. The CDR3 region is CASSLEGRTRDTQYF. The CDR3 nucleotides read TGTGCCAGCAGCTTAGAGGGCCGAACGAGAGATACGCAGTATTTT.